The T cell receptor (beta chain) described here comes from a study of T cell responses to AZD1222 COVID-19 vaccine (dated by TCRdb to the early 2020s). At the level of the whole study: A total of 230 to 250 trial participants underwent TCR sequencing, of whom some 210 received two doses of AZD1222 and some 25 received two doses of the MenACWY control vaccine. Trial participants were enrolled by age into 18-55, 56-69 and 70-plus year subgroups, with about 150, 28 and 57 TCR-sequenced participants respectively.

According to the study, the label for this sample's time point signals: about 28 days (+/-7) after the second vaccine dose. This sample's treatment or condition label indicates: meningococcal conjugate vaccine given as trial control. The vaccinee samples were drawn from two UK trials, COV001 and COV002, one of which was a single-blind randomized controlled phase 2/3 trial testing AZD1222 (ChAdOx1 nCoV-19) in healthy adults. For TCRbeta chain sequencing, PBMC samples from trial participants were taken at day 0 and at day 28 after the second dose. Summary of the overall study and its limitations: Only 5 to 7 AZD1222 recipients were SARS-CoV-2 seropositive at baseline, limiting conclusions about previously exposed vaccinees. After two AZD1222 doses, spike-specific TCR breadth and depth were significantly higher than at day 0 and than in MenACWY recipients. Participants were mostly white British and included more females than males, and it was suggested by the authors that clonal diversity may have been underestimated. The 56-69-year group was small, and its depth increase did not reach significance, likely because of low power. Reportedly, almost half of the unique spike-specific TCRs recognized epitopes lying outside the regions that are mutated in the B.1.351 and B.1.1.7 variants. Vaccine-associated CD4 TCRs spanned the whole spike protein, with dominant responses in regions 160-218 and 743-854. Because no day 14 peak-response samples were available, repertoires were characterized only after the peak T cell response.

The CDR3 regions of human TCRbeta chains were analyzed by immunosequencing. On the study's bioinformatics: TCRs in the repertoires were compared against a reference library of SARS-CoV-2-specific TCRs that had been generated with the MIRA antigen-specificity platform. Breadth was defined as the fraction of unique TCRs that were SARS-CoV-2-associated, and depth was defined as the fraction of total T cells that were SARS-CoV-2-associated. Using the MIRA data, every spike-specific TCR was mapped to the spike region that the TCR reacted to and assigned to either a CD4 or a CD8 class. Log10-transformed breadth and depth values were compared by one-way ANOVA with Sidak's multiple comparisons tests. Held by TCRdb, this immuneACCESS table contains in-frame sequences only and omits some clones. Under half of the omission traces to an unresolved V gene where checked; the cause of the rest is unknown. The V and J calls and clone size were taken over from that table, and D and trimming were inferred from the DNA. Across this sample there are over 150,000 clones, with approximately 92% seen only once. The ten largest make up roughly 1% of the sample.

V ends up 8 bases short and J 6 bases short, with an unmatched junction base count of 9. The CDR3, from cysteine to phenylalanine, totals 13 residues. The kept DNA is CDR3 alone, 39 bases in frame from the first base. This clone is a singleton in its sample. No antigen is known for it. No qualities accompany the bases; no much larger clone lies one base away. The sequencing used peripheral blood, collected 28 days after the second dose of the MenACWY control vaccine. Recombination joined TRBV12-3 or TRBV12-4 with TRBJ2-7, with 8 junctional bases fitting TRBD1. The source of this sequence is an adult who received the MenACWY meningococcal vaccine as a control. The DNA sequence is as follows: TGTGCCAGCCGACGGACAGGGTTGGGCGAGCAGTACTTC. It translates as CASRRTGLGEQYF.